The 27 T cell receptor beta chains below come from one sample, sequenced in a study of blood T cell repertoires in COVID-19. Sequencing used immunoSEQ multiplex PCR; TCRdb keeps in-frame clones, though not all of them. In the table there are under 500,000 clones, roughly 87% of which are singletons. Sequenced: PBMCs or T cells enriched from blood (not recorded which). The receptors shown here come from a woman aged 18 to 35 with acute COVID-19.

The V and J genes are TRBV28 and TRBJ2-7, with D hard to call. This CDR3 comprises 11 residues. In germline, CDR1 is MDHEN, CDR2 SYDVKM. Trimming stripped 6 bases from V and 3 bases from J, with 6 bases between. The CDR3 DNA follows: TGTGCCAGCAGCCTTAACTACGAGCAGTACTTC. Its translation is CASSLNYEQYF. Based on the CDR3 plus reference TRBV28 and TRBJ2-7, the full variable domain is DVKVTQSSRYLVKRTGEKVFLECVQDMDHENMFWYRQDPGLGLRLIYFSYDVKMKEKGDIPEGYSVSREKKERFSLILESASTNQTSMYLCASSLNYEQYFGPGTRLTVT.

The chain is built from TRBV5-1 and TRBJ1-1; the D gene is possibly TRBD1 (5 bases). The V gene's germline CDR1 is SGHRS and CDR2 YFSETQ. Trimming cost V 2 bases and J 3 bases, with 14 bases left between them. The CDR3 extends over 15 amino acids. The CDR3 protein is CASSFLGGEDTEAFF. The CDR3 DNA is TGCGCCAGCAGCTTCCTCGGGGGGGAGGACACTGAAGCTTTCTTT.

V usage is TRBV2 and J usage is TRBJ1-5, with 8 bases fitting TRBD1. CDR3 length: 14 residues. Per germline, CDR1 SNHLY and CDR2 FYNNEI. V trimming: 6 bases; J trimming: 5 bases; junction bases outside the gene matches: 6. CDR3: CASSRTGWDQPQHF. The DNA of the CDR3 is TGTGCCAGCAGCCGGACAGGGTGGGATCAGCCCCAGCATTTT.

The chain carries TRBV7-9 and TRBJ1-5; no clear D gene. V lost 5 bases and J 4 bases, leaving 18 bases between the germline ends. Germline values: CDR1 SEHNR, CDR2 FQNEAQ (reference sequence). The CDR3 is made up of 16 amino acids. CDR3 residues: CASSPSTAPHNQPQHF. CDR3 coding DNA: TGTGCCAGCAGCCCCTCGACTGCTCCACATAATCAGCCCCAGCATTTT.

This clone turned up a few times. This chain links TRBV19 with TRBJ2-7; the match to TRBD1 covers 8 bases. V was pared by 5 bases and J by 3 bases, with 6 bases of the junction left unmatched. The germline V gene encodes CDR1 LNHDA and CDR2 SQIVND (reference sequence). The CDR3 is made up of 14 amino acids. CDR3 DNA: TGTGCCAGTAGTGCGAGAGGACAGGGCTACGAGCAGTACTTC. This codes for CASSARGQGYEQYF.

V is TRBV19 and J is TRBJ1-4, with a weak D call TRBD1 (5 bases). Germline CDR1 and CDR2: LNHDA and SQIVND (reference sequence). The V and J ends lost 7 bases and 3 bases respectively, with 12 bases between them. This CDR3 is built from 14 residues. In DNA form, the CDR3 reads TGTGCCAGTAAAATGGACACCTCTAATGAAAAACTGTTTTTT. Protein: CASKMDTSNEKLFF.

In this sample, this clone turned up once. The chain is built from TRBV4-2 and TRBJ1-5; 8 bases fit TRBD1. Per germline, CDR1 LGHNA and CDR2 YNFKEQ. The CDR3 has 16 amino acids. The V and J ends lost 4 bases and 0 bases, in that order; junction bases with no gene match: 5. The CDR3 bases are TGTGCCAGCAGCCCAAGACAGGGGTATAGCAATCAGCCCCAGCATTTT. Its translation is CASSPRQGYSNQPQHF.

V and J are TRBV3-1 (or the pseudogene TRBV3-2) and TRBJ1-3; D may be TRBD1 (5 bases). CDR1 and CDR2 (germline): LGHDT, YNNKEL (reference sequence). Trimming left V 4 bases short and J 2 bases short, with 9 bases between. The CDR3 is 14 amino acids. In DNA, the CDR3 is TGTGCCAGCAGCCCCTCCAGGGCTGGAAACACCATATATTTT. Translated, it gives CASSPSRAGNTIYF.

J is TRBJ2-5 and V is TRBV5-4, with 9 bases identical to TRBD2. The CDR3 sequence is 17 residues long. The V and J ends lost 0 bases and 0 bases, in that order; junction bases with no gene match: 6. CDR1 SGHNT and CDR2 YYREEE come from the germline V gene (reference sequence). The CDR3 spells CASSLAITSGYQETQYF. The DNA for the CDR3 is TGTGCCAGCAGCTTGGCCATCACTAGCGGGTACCAAGAGACCCAGTACTTC.

The V call is TRBV19, the J call TRBJ2-1; 7 bases are a match to TRBD2. Germline CDR1 and CDR2: LNHDA and SQIVND (reference sequence). The CDR3 is 15 amino acids. Trimming at V came to 0 bases and at J to 7 bases, leaving 6 bases not matched to a gene. CDR3 sequence reads: CASSIDGRKGNEQFF. The CDR3 nucleotides read TGTGCCAGTAGTATAGACGGGAGGAAGGGGAATGAGCAGTTCTTC.

J is TRBJ2-3 and V is TRBV7-8; D gene unclear. The CDR3 length is 13 residues. Trimming pared 1 base from V and 6 bases from J, leaving 8 bases between. In germline, CDR1 is SGHVS, CDR2 FQNEAQ. The CDR3, as DNA: TGTGCCAGCAGCTTAGTGGTTGGCGATACGCAGTATTTT. This codes for CASSLVVGDTQYF.

The chain combines TRBV29-1 with TRBJ1-2; 7 nucleotides line up with TRBD1. The trim removed 5 bases at V and 3 bases at J, leaving 3 bases unmatched. Looked up from germline, CDR1 is SQVTM and CDR2 is ANQGSEA. The CDR3 spans 12 residues. The CDR3 reads CSVTDRDYGYTF. CDR3 DNA sequence: TGCAGCGTTACCGACAGGGACTATGGCTACACCTTC.

This clone was recorded once. The chain combines TRBV6-4 with TRBJ1-1; D possibly corresponds to TRBD1 (5 bases). V lost 0 bases to trimming and J lost 2 bases, with 16 bases between them. The CDR3 has 17 residues. Germline CDR1 and CDR2: MRHNA and SNTAGT. The CDR3 loop is CASSDSFPYRSNTEAFF. The CDR3 nucleotides are TGTGCCAGCAGTGACTCCTTCCCTTACAGGAGTAACACTGAAGCTTTCTTT.

The rearrangement joins TRBV7-6 to TRBJ1-5, with D tentatively TRBD1 (5 bases). This CDR3 has 18 residues. V lost 1 base and J lost 3, with 19 bases in between. Germline lookup yields CDR1 SGHVS and CDR2 FNYEAQ. CDR3 loop: CASSLVPRGLHTNQPQHF. The CDR3 coding sequence is TGTGCCAGCAGCTTAGTGCCTAGGGGACTGCATACCAATCAGCCCCAGCATTTT.

This chain connects TRBV11-2 to TRBJ1-6, with a weak D call TRBD1 (5 bases). V lost 3 bases to trimming and J lost 6 bases, with 15 bases between them. This CDR3 spans 16 amino acids. Germline CDR1 reads SGHAT; CDR2 reads FQNNGV. CDR3 sequence reads: CASSFIKAGRNSPLHF. CDR3 DNA sequence: TGTGCCAGCAGCTTTATCAAGGCAGGGCGTAATTCACCCCTCCACTTT.

In DNA, the CDR3 is TGTGCCAGCAGCTTAAGCCGGACAGACGCTGAAGCTTTCTTT. Its protein is CASSLSRTDAEAFF. The chain carries TRBV7-3 and TRBJ1-1; TRBD1 might be the D (6 bases). CDR1 is SGHTA, CDR2 FQGTGA, per germline. The germline V and J ends were trimmed by 1 base and 6 bases, with 12 bases remaining between them. CDR3 size: 14 residues.

This clone was seen just once. V usage is TRBV3-1 (or the pseudogene TRBV3-2) and J usage is TRBJ1-5, with D perhaps TRBD1 (6 bases). Looked up from germline, CDR1 is LGHDT and CDR2 is YNNKEL (reference sequence). V shed 0 bases and J shed 4 bases, with 13 bases lying between them. The CDR3 runs 16 residues. In DNA, the CDR3 is TGTGCCAGCAGCCAAGATTTCGGACAGACAAATCAGCCCCAGCATTTT. Translated, it gives CASSQDFGQTNQPQHF.

CDR3 coding DNA: TGTGCCAGCAGCGAATTAAATCGAGGTTCACCCCTCCACTTT. It translates to CASSELNRGSPLHF. The chain links TRBV27 to TRBJ1-6; unclear D gene. Trimming took off 6 bases at V and 9 bases at J, with 15 bases between the two ends. The CDR3 sequence is 14 residues long. CDR1 MNHEY and CDR2 SMNVEV come from the germline V gene (reference sequence).

This rearrangement joins TRBV9 to TRBJ2-7; TRBD2 matches 7 bases. The CDR3 loop spans 14 amino acids. The ends lost 3 bases at V and 3 bases at J; junction bases unmatched: 6. Germline lookup yields CDR1 SGDLS and CDR2 YYNGEE. Here the CDR3 DNA reads TGTGCCAGCAGCGCCGGGACTATCGACTACGAGCAGTACTTC. Amino acids: CASSAGTIDYEQYF. The full variable domain, its missing parts supplied by reference TRBV9 and TRBJ2-7, is DSGVTQTPKHLITATGQRVTLRCSPRSGDLSVYWYQQSLDQGLQFLIQYYNGEERAKGNILERFSAQQFPDLHSELNLSSLELGDSALYFCASSAGTIDYEQYFGPGTRLTVT.

This clone was recorded only once. The chain recombines TRBV28 with TRBJ2-3; 10 bases are a match to TRBD2. The germline CDR1 and CDR2 sequences are MDHEN and SYDVKM. The V and J ends lost 2 bases and 3 bases, in that order; junction bases with no gene match: 8. CDR3 length: 17 amino acids. CDR3 in amino acids: CASSLVYLAGATDTQYF. Here the CDR3 DNA reads TGTGCCAGCAGTTTAGTCTATCTAGCGGGAGCGACAGATACGCAGTATTTT.

The CDR3 here is CASSLRELNQPQHF. CDR3 nucleotide sequence: TGTGCCAGCAGCTTGAGGGAACTTAATCAGCCCCAGCATTTT. The chain couples TRBV7-2 to TRBJ1-5; D is unresolved. Looked up from germline, CDR1 is SGHTA and CDR2 is FQGNSA. Trimming pared 3 bases from V and 4 bases from J, leaving 10 bases between. CDR3 length: 14 amino acids.

This clone was found a few times. This chain joins TRBV5-1 and TRBJ1-3, with D unresolved. With 2 bases removed from V and 4 bases from J, the gap between germline ends came to 4 bases. The CDR3 runs to 12 residues. Germline V gene data show CDR1 as SGHRS and CDR2 as YFSETQ. CDR3 bases: TGCGCCAGCAGCTTTTCAGGAAACACCATATATTTT. This encodes CASSFSGNTIYF.

J is TRBJ2-7 and V is TRBV6-1, with 8 bases matching TRBD1. Per germline, CDR1 MNHNS and CDR2 SASEGT. V was clipped by 3 bases and J by 1 base; unmatched bases: 8. The CDR3 sequence is 16 residues long. CDR3 amino acids: CASSDDGTGVSYEQYF. The DNA of the CDR3 is TGTGCCAGCAGTGACGACGGGACAGGAGTTTCCTACGAGCAGTACTTC.

The chain is built from TRBV7-6 and TRBJ2-7; 10 bases align to TRBD1. Looked up from germline, CDR1 is SGHVS and CDR2 is FNYEAQ. This CDR3 is 15 amino acids long. V lost 5 bases, J lost 4 bases, and 8 bases stayed unmatched. CDR3 nucleotide sequence: TGTGCCAGCAGCCCCCGGGACAGGGGATCGTACGAGCAGTACTTC. It is translated as CASSPRDRGSYEQYF. Full variable domain (missing parts from reference TRBV7-6 and TRBJ2-7): GAGVSQSPRYKVTKRGQDVALRCDPISGHVSLYWYRQALGQGPEFLTYFNYEAQQDKSGLPNDRFSAERPEGSISTLTIQRTEQRDSAMYRCASSPRDRGSYEQYFGPGTRLTVT.

The chain uses TRBV6-5 and TRBJ2-7; 12 bases are a match to TRBD1. Germline V gene lookup returns CDR1 MNHEY and CDR2 SVGAGI. Germline trimming cut 4 bases from V and 6 bases from J; bases unmatched to any gene: 4. This CDR3 region has 14 residues. CDR3 bases: TGTGCCAGCAGTTCCGGGGACAGGGGGCTCGAGCAGTACTTC. As protein: CASSSGDRGLEQYF.

This clone was seen only once. The rearrangement uses TRBV12-3 or TRBV12-4 and TRBJ1-2; D possibly corresponds to TRBD1 (5 bases). V was trimmed by 2 bases and J by 8 bases, leaving 6 bases between them. The CDR3 spans 11 residues. CDR3 region: CASSLNRGYTF. The CDR3 DNA reads as TGTGCCAGCAGTTTAAACAGGGGCTACACCTTC.

This chain links TRBV5-1 with TRBJ2-7, with TRBD2 matching 9 bases. V shed 4 bases, J shed 2 bases, and the junction held 4 bases outside the gene matches. Looked up from germline, CDR1 is SGHRS and CDR2 is YFSETQ. CDR3 size: 14 residues. The CDR3 DNA follows: TGCGCCAGCAGCCTCACTAGCGGGCCCTACGAGCAGTACTTC. Amino acid sequence: CASSLTSGPYEQYF.